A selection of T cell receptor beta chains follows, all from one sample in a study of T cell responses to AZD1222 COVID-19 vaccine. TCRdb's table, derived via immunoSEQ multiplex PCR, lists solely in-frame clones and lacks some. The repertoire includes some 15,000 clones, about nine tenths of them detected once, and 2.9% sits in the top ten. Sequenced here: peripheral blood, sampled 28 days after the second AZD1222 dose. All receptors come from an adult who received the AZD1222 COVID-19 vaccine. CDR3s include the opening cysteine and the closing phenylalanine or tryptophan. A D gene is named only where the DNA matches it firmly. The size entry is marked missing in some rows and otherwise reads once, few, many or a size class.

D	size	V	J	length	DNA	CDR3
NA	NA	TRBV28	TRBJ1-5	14	TGTGCCAGCAGTTTAACAGGAGGCAATCAGCCCCAGCATTTT	CASSLTGGNQPQHF
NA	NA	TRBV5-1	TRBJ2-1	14	TGCGCCAGCAGCTTAACAGGCTCCTACAATGAGCAGTTCTTC	CASSLTGSYNEQFF
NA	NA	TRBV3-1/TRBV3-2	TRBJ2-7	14	TGTGCCAGCAGCCGGCGAGTAGGATCCTACGAGCAGTACTTC	CASSRRVGSYEQYF
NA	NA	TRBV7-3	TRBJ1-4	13	TGTGCCAGCAGCTTGGGGTCTAATGAAAAACTGTTTTTT	CASSLGSNEKLFF
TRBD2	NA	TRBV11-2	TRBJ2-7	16	TGTGCCAGCAGCTCCGAACTAGCGGGGGCCTCCTACGAGCAGTACTTC	CASSSELAGASYEQYF
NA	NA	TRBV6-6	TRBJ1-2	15	TGTGCCAGCAGAACCCGGGACTTAAGTATCTATGGCTACACCTTC	CASRTRDLSIYGYTF
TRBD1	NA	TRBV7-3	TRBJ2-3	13	TGTGCCAGCGGGACAGGGGGCACAGATACGCAGTATTTT	CASGTGGTDTQYF
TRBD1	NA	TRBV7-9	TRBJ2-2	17	TGTGCCAGCAGCTTAGATGGTGGGACAGGGGGTAGCGGGGAGCTGTTTTTT	CASSLDGGTGGSGELFF
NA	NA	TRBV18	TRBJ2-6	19	TGTGCCAGCTCACCACCTATCGCAGGGTCAGCCCCTGGGGCCAACGTCCTGACTTTC	CASSPPIAGSAPGANVLTF
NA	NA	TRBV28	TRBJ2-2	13	TGTGCCAGCAGTCGACAAGGACCAAGGGAGCTGTTTTTT	CASSRQGPRELFF
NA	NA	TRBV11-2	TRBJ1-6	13	TGTGCCAGCAGCTTAGGGGGGCAGGCACCCCTCCACTTT	CASSLGGQAPLHF
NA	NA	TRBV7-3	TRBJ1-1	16	TGTGCCAGCAGCTTAACTGGGACAACCATGAACACTGAAGCTTTCTTT	CASSLTGTTMNTEAFF
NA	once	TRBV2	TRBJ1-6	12	TGTGCCAGCAGTGCAGAGCGATCACCCCTCCACTTT	CASSAERSPLHF
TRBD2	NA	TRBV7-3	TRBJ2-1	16	TGTGCCAGCAGCTTCGGGACTAGCGGGATCATCAATGAGCAGTTCTTC	CASSFGTSGIINEQFF
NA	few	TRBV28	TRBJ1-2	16	TGTGCCAGCAGTTTATTTGTCACCCTTACCAACTATGGCTACACCTTC	CASSLFVTLTNYGYTF
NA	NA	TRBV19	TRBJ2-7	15	TGTGCCAGTAGTCCCGGGACGGTGAGCTCCTACGAGCAGTACTTC	CASSPGTVSSYEQYF
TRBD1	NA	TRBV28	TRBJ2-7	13	TGTGCCAGCAGGCAGACAGGGACCCACGAGCAGTACTTC	CASRQTGTHEQYF
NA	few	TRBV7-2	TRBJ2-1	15	TGTGCCAGCAGCTCTCAAGGGTCGTCCTACAATGAGCAGTTCTTC	CASSSQGSSYNEQFF
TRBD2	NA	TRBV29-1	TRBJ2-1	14	TGCAGCGTTGAGCCTAGCGGGAAAATCGATGAGCAGTTCTTC	CSVEPSGKIDEQFF
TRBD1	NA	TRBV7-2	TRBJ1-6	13	TGTGCCAGCAGCCGGGACAGGGCCTCACCCCTCCACTTT	CASSRDRASPLHF
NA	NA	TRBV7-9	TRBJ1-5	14	TGTGCCAGCAGCTTAACTGGGGGGGGGCAGCCCCAGCATTTT	CASSLTGGGQPQHF
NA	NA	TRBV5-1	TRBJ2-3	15	TGCGCCAGCAGCCCACTTGCAGGTAGCACAGATACGCAGTATTTT	CASSPLAGSTDTQYF
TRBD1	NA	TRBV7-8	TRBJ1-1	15	TGTGCCAGCAGCCTTCTCTTGAGGGGGCTAGCTGAAGCTTTCTTT	CASSLLLRGLAEAFF
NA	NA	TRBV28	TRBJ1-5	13	TGTGCCAGCAGCCCCCCGACAGATCAGCCCCAGCATTTT	CASSPPTDQPQHF
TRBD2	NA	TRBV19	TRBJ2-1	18	TGTGCCAGTAGCCTCGGACTAGCGGGACCCAGCTCCTACAATGAGCAGTTCTTC	CASSLGLAGPSSYNEQFF
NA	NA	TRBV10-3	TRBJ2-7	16	TGTGCCATCAGTGAGTCGGAAGGGCCTAATACCTACGAGCAGTACTTC	CAISESEGPNTYEQYF
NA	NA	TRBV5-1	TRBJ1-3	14	TGCGCCAGCAGCTTGGCCGACGGAGGAAACACCATATATTTT	CASSLADGGNTIYF
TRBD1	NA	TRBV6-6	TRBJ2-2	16	TGTGCCAGCAGTCTCGACAGGGGGCGCGACACCGGGGAGCTGTTTTTT	CASSLDRGRDTGELFF
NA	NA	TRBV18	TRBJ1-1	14	TGTGCCAGCTCACCTTCCCCGGAGAACACTGAAGCTTTCTTT	CASSPSPENTEAFF
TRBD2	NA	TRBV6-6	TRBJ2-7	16	TGTGCCAGCAGTTACAGAGCAGGCGGGAGGGGCTACGAGCAGTACTTC	CASSYRAGGRGYEQYF
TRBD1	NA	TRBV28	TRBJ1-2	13	TGTGCCAGCAGCAAACAGGGGGCGAGAGGCTACACCTTC	CASSKQGARGYTF
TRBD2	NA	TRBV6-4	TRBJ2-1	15	TGTGCCAGCAGTGACTCAAGCGGGGCCTACAATGAGCAGTTCTTC	CASSDSSGAYNEQFF
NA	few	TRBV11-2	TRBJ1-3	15	TGTGCCAGCAGCTCCCGGGGGACGACTGGAAACACCATATATTTT	CASSSRGTTGNTIYF
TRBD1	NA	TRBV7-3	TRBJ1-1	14	TGTGCCAGCAGCCCGGGACAGATGAACACTGAAGCTTTCTTT	CASSPGQMNTEAFF
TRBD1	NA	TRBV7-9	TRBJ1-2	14	TGTGCCACCTCAGAGCGACAGGGGAGGTTTGGCTACACCTTC	CATSERQGRFGYTF
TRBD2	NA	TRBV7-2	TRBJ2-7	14	TGTGCCAGCAGCCCCGGACTAGCCCCGCACGAGCAGTACTTC	CASSPGLAPHEQYF
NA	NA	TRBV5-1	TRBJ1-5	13	TGCGCCAGCAGCTTGGATGGGGGCCAGCCCCAGCATTTT	CASSLDGGQPQHF
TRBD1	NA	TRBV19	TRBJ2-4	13	TGTGCCAGTACCAGGGACAGGGAAGCCATTCAGTACTTC	CASTRDREAIQYF
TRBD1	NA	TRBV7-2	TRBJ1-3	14	TGTGCCAGCAGCGCAAGACAGGGCCGAAACACCATATATTTT	CASSARQGRNTIYF
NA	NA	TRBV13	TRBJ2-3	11	TGTGCCAGCAGCTCGACAGATACGCAGTATTTT	CASSSTDTQYF
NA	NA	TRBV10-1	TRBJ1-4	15	TGCGCCAGCAGCCAAGGGGGTTCAACTAATGAAAAACTGTTTTTT	CASSQGGSTNEKLFF
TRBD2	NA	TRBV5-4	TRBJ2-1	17	TGTGCCAGCAGCCAAAATCCACTAGCGGGCCAAGCCAATGAGCAGTTCTTC	CASSQNPLAGQANEQFF
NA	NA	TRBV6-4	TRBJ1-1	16	TGTGCCAGCAGTGACCCGACTGTCGGAGTGAACACTGAAGCTTTCTTT	CASSDPTVGVNTEAFF